This TCR beta chain was recorded in a study of cytotoxic CD8 clonotypes in ibrutinib-treated CLL. The study, taken as a whole, reports: Treatment saw public clonotypes, which were uncommon, either contract or stay stable.

Comments on this clone: The antigen remains undetermined.

CDR1 is SGHAT, CDR2 FQNNGV, per germline. The CDR3 is 17 residues long. The germline V and J ends were trimmed by 5 bases and 4 bases, with 23 bases remaining between them. Deep sequencing aimed at 1 in 200,000 to 1 in 1 million T cells' resolution. Produced via immunoSEQ multiplex PCR; TCRdb's table is partial and in-frame only. The sample has approximately 80,000 clones, 70% to 90% seen once. About 2 micrograms of genomic DNA, which was extracted from cryopreserved PBMCs, served as the material used for the TCR beta libraries. V is TRBV11-2 and J is TRBJ1-2; possible D gene TRBD1, 5 bases. The TCR sequence derives from a human donor with chronic lymphocytic leukemia. Source: PBMCs, taken before ibrutinib treatment. The CDR3 nucleotides are TGTGCCAGCAGCCCCCCCGGACGACAGAGCCGGGGCTATGGCTACACCTTC. Encoded protein: CASSPPGRQSRGYGYTF.